These 23 T cell receptor beta chains were sequenced from one sample in a study of beta chain features in type 1 diabetes. Study-level findings and limits: Type 1 diabetes patients had TCRB CDR3s that were shorter (moderately but significantly so) in all four CD4+ subsets.

Sequenced material consisted of expressed TCRB transcripts (all of the isolated RNA was reverse transcribed). Assay: immunoSEQ multiplex PCR; the TCRdb copy retains only in-frame clones and omits some. The repertoire holds 500,000 to 850,000 clones, with about 14% as singletons. No antigen has been identified for these receptors. Material: naive CD4+ T cells from blood. The source is a man between 18 and 29 years old with type 1 diabetes.

This sequence joins TRBV30 and TRBJ1-2; 7 nucleotides align to TRBD1. V shed 4 bases, J shed 7 bases, and the junction held 6 bases outside the gene matches. CDR1 is GTSNPN and CDR2 is SVGIG in the germline V gene (reference sequence). The CDR3 is 12 amino acids. The CDR3 DNA follows: TGTGCCTGGACAGGGGGGAGAAGTGGCTACACCTTC. Translated, it gives CAWTGGRSGYTF.

CDR3 bases: TGTGCCAGCAGCGTCTGGACGGAGGCCGCCTCCCATGAGCAGTTCTTC. Translated: CASSVWTEAASHEQFF. The chain combines TRBV9 with TRBJ2-1, with D maybe TRBD2 (5 bases). The CDR3 is made up of 16 amino acids. CDR1 is SGDLS and CDR2 is YYNGEE in the germline V gene. Trimming pared 2 bases from V and 8 bases from J, leaving 20 bases between.

This clone was counted between two and nine times. This sequence joins TRBV6-5 and TRBJ2-1; D gene uncertain. CDR3 length equals 12 residues. Germline V gene sequence: CDR1 MNHEY, CDR2 SVGAGI. The V and J ends lost 2 bases and 7 bases respectively, with 6 bases between them. The CDR3 DNA is TGTGCCAGCAGTTACGTGGGGAATGAGCAGTTCTTC. This sequence encodes CASSYVGNEQFF.

The V call is TRBV28, the J call TRBJ1-2; 9 bases fit TRBD1. Germline CDR1 MDHEN, CDR2 SYDVKM. CDR3 size: 14 residues. V lost 6 bases to trimming and J lost 2 bases; unmatched junction nucleotides: 4. In nucleotides, the CDR3 is TGTGCCAGCAGCTGGGACAGGGTGAACTATGGCTACACCTTC. Encoded protein: CASSWDRVNYGYTF.

J is TRBJ2-5 and V is TRBV6-5; 9 nucleotides agree with TRBD2. Losses at the gene ends were 3 bases for V and 5 bases for J; bases not matched to a gene: 10. The CDR3 contains 16 residues. Germline assignment: CDR1 MNHEY and CDR2 SVGAGI. CDR3 amino acids: CASSYGVAGDRETQYF. The CDR3 region has the DNA TGTGCCAGCAGTTATGGGGTAGCGGGAGATCGGGAGACCCAGTACTTC.

This clone was observed a few times. The gene calls are TRBV4-3 and TRBJ1-6, with 10 nucleotides matching TRBD1. From germline, CDR1 is LGHNA and CDR2 YSLEER. J gave up 8 bases and V 2 bases, and 6 bases lay outside the gene matches. The CDR3 has 16 residues. This chain's CDR3 is CASSQNSGTGDSPLHF. For the CDR3, the DNA is TGCGCCAGCAGCCAAAATTCCGGGACAGGGGATTCACCCCTCCACTTT.

This clone was seen only a few times. The genes are TRBV2 and TRBJ2-5, with 9 positions matching TRBD1. The germline CDR1 and CDR2 sequences are SNHLY and FYNNEI. The CDR3 consists of 14 residues. V shed 6 bases and J 5 bases; nucleotides not matched to a gene: 7. For the CDR3, the DNA is TGTGCCAGCAGCCCGACAGGACAGGGGGAGACCCAGTACTTC. This translates into CASSPTGQGETQYF.

This clone occurred a few times. The gene calls are TRBV4-3 and TRBJ1-6; D is possibly TRBD1 (5 bases). Trimming pared 4 bases from V and 10 bases from J, leaving 14 bases between. CDR3 size: 14 residues. CDR1 and CDR2 (germline): LGHNA, YSLEER. This CDR3 reads CASSLAGGDSPLHF. The CDR3 DNA follows: TGCGCCAGCAGCCTCGCGGGGGGGGACTCACCCCTCCACTTT.

This clone appeared a few times. The chain employs TRBV5-1 and TRBJ1-2; 7 positions agree with TRBD1. Germline V gives CDR1 SGHRS, CDR2 YFSETQ. J gave up 8 bases and V 6 bases, and 13 bases lay outside the gene matches. The CDR3 is 14 amino acids. CDR3 amino acids: CASTGGYRGGGYTF. The CDR3 bases are TGCGCCAGCACCGGGGGATACAGGGGCGGCGGCTACACCTTC.

The chain is built from TRBV28 and TRBJ2-1; D not resolved. CDR1 and CDR2 from the germline V gene are MDHEN and SYDVKM. V shed 4 bases and J shed 4 bases, with 5 bases lying between them. This CDR3 has 12 amino acids. This chain's CDR3 is CASSYMYNEQFF. CDR3 DNA: TGTGCCAGCAGTTACATGTACAATGAGCAGTTCTTC. The entire variable domain, with the rest obtained from reference TRBV28 and TRBJ2-1, is as follows: DVKVTQSSRYLVKRTGEKVFLECVQDMDHENMFWYRQDPGLGLRLIYFSYDVKMKEKGDIPEGYSVSREKKERFSLILESASTNQTSMYLCASSYMYNEQFFGPGTRLTVL.

The CDR3 DNA follows: TGCAGCGTCCTCCCCCCTAGCGGGGGGGGTCTCTCCCCAGATACGCAGTATTTT. Translating gives CSVLPPSGGGLSPDTQYF. The rearrangement uses TRBV29-1 and TRBJ2-3, with 12 nucleotides matching TRBD2. This CDR3 region has 18 residues. Looked up from germline, CDR1 is SQVTM and CDR2 is ANQGSEA. After removal of 6 bases from V and 4 bases from J, the junction contained 17 bases not matched to a gene.

This clone has more than one count but fewer than ten. The chain has TRBV5-4 and TRBJ1-6; the D gene is possibly TRBD1 (6 bases). CDR1 is SGHNT and CDR2 is YYREEE in the germline V gene (reference sequence). The germline V and J ends were trimmed by 5 bases and 8 bases, with 14 bases remaining between them. This CDR3 is built from 14 residues. The CDR3 loop is CASRLQGGDSPLHF. The CDR3, as DNA: TGTGCCAGCAGGCTACAGGGTGGAGATTCACCCCTCCACTTT.

This clone was counted between two and nine times. The chain carries TRBV14 and TRBJ1-4; possibly TRBD1 for D (6 bases). This CDR3 comprises 15 residues. The ends were cut back, 4 bases at V and 5 bases at J, with 14 bases in the middle. The germline V gene encodes CDR1 SGHDN and CDR2 FVKESK. This CDR3 is CASSRYTGSNEKLFF. CDR3 DNA: TGTGCCAGCAGCCGCTACACAGGGAGCAATGAAAAACTGTTTTTT. Combining the CDR3 with reference TRBV14 and TRBJ1-4 gives the whole variable domain EAGVTQFPSHSVIEKGQTVTLRCDPISGHDNLYWYRRVMGKEIKFLLHFVKESKQDESGMPNNRFLAERTGGTYSTLKVQPAELEDSGVYFCASSRYTGSNEKLFFGSGTQLSVL.

V and J are TRBV2 and TRBJ2-1; the D call may be TRBD1 or TRBD2 (6 bases each). Per the germline V gene, CDR1 is SNHLY and CDR2 is FYNNEI. The V end was cut by 5 bases, the J end by 4 bases, with 21 bases between. CDR3 length: 17 residues. CDR3: CASSKGGFRREYNEQFF. CDR3 coding DNA: TGTGCCAGCAGTAAGGGGGGTTTCCGCCGAGAATACAATGAGCAGTTCTTC. Filled out from reference TRBV2 and TRBJ2-1, the complete variable domain reads EPEVTQTPSHQVTQMGQEVILRCVPISNHLYFYWYRQILGQKVEFLVSFYNNEISEKSEIFDDQFSVERPDGSNFTLKIRSTKLEDSAMYFCASSKGGFRREYNEQFFGPGTRLTVL.

The CDR3 DNA is TGTGCCAGCAGCTCATCAAGGGGAGGGGGAAGCGACAATGAGCAGTTCTTC. Translated, it gives CASSSSRGGGSDNEQFF. The chain joins TRBV7-2 to TRBJ2-1, with D possibly matching TRBD2 (7 bases). Germline V gene data show CDR1 as SGHTA and CDR2 as FQGNSA. Trimming stripped 4 bases from V and 5 bases from J, with 21 bases between. The CDR3 extends over 17 amino acids. The entire variable domain, with the rest obtained from reference TRBV7-2 and TRBJ2-1, is as follows: GAGVSQSPSNKVTEKGKDVELRCDPISGHTALYWYRQSLGQGLEFLIYFQGNSAPDKSGLPSDRFSAERTGGSVSTLTIQRTQQEDSAVYLCASSSSRGGGSDNEQFFGPGTRLTVL.

The CDR3 DNA reads as TGTGCCAGCAGCCAAGATATCGGGATCGAAGAGACCCAGTACTTC. Protein product: CASSQDIGIEETQYF. The V and J genes are TRBV14 and TRBJ2-5; possibly TRBD2 for D (5 bases). The CDR3 consists of 15 residues. In germline, CDR1 is SGHDN, CDR2 FVKESK. Between the trimmed V and J ends, which lost 0 bases and 3 bases, there was a span of 11 bases.

This clone was recorded a few times. The chain recombines TRBV27 with TRBJ1-2; unclear D gene. The CDR3 extends over 15 amino acids. Germline CDR1 is MNHEY and CDR2 is SMNVEV (reference sequence). The V end lost 2 bases, the J end lost 4 bases, and 14 bases lay between the germline ends. This CDR3 is CASSLGRLNSYGYTF. CDR3 DNA sequence: TGTGCCAGCAGTTTAGGCAGACTAAATTCCTATGGCTACACCTTC.

The chain recombines TRBV18 with TRBJ2-7; 8 nucleotides agree with TRBD1. CDR1 and CDR2 from the germline V gene are KGHSH and LQKENI. CDR3 length: 13 amino acids. After removal of 1 base from V and 7 bases from J, the junction contained 3 bases not matched to a gene. The DNA of the CDR3 is TGTGCCAGCTCACCACAGGACAGGGATGAGCAGTACTTC. This translates into CASSPQDRDEQYF.

The rearrangement links TRBV4-1 to TRBJ2-7; perhaps TRBD1 as D (6 bases). Germline CDR1 is MGHRA and CDR2 is YSYEKL. CDR3 length: 15 amino acids. V gave up 0 bases and J gave up 3 bases, with 12 bases separating them. The CDR3 bases are TGCGCCAGCAGCCAAGATCGGGGACAAAGCTACGAGCAGTACTTC. Protein: CASSQDRGQSYEQYF.

This clone was detected only a few times. The chain has TRBV5-1 and TRBJ2-1; D may correspond to TRBD1 or TRBD2 (6 bases each). This CDR3 is built from 16 residues. V was shortened by 3 bases and J by 6 bases, with 19 bases between the two germline ends. The V gene's germline CDR1 is SGHRS and CDR2 YFSETQ. CDR3 coding DNA: TGCGCCAGCAGCTCGGCTGCTGGAGGGACACCCAATGAGCAGTTCTTC. It is translated as CASSSAAGGTPNEQFF.

This clone was detected a few times. V is TRBV7-9 and J is TRBJ2-7; D call uncertain. Looked up from germline, CDR1 is SEHNR and CDR2 is FQNEAQ (reference sequence). This CDR3 is built from 15 residues. Trimming pared 2 bases from V and 2 bases from J, leaving 13 bases between. CDR3: CASSLREGHPYEQYF. CDR3 sequence (DNA): TGTGCCAGCAGCTTACGTGAAGGGCATCCCTACGAGCAGTACTTC.

Only a few counts were recorded for this clone. This chain joins TRBV5-1 and TRBJ2-1; 9 bases are shared with TRBD1. V lost 10 bases, J lost 4 bases, and 9 bases stayed unmatched. Germline CDR1 reads SGHRS; CDR2 reads YFSETQ. The CDR3 is 14 residues long. As DNA, the CDR3 is TGCGCCGGCTCTCCGGGACAGGGTTACAATGAGCAGTTCTTC. The encoded protein is CAGSPGQGYNEQFF.

The J gene is TRBJ2-3, the V gene TRBV25-1, with 7 bases fitting TRBD1. V was clipped by 2 bases and J by 7 bases; unmatched bases: 9. Looked up from germline, CDR1 is MGHDK and CDR2 is SYGVNS. CDR3 length: 15 amino acids. DNA of the CDR3: TGTGCCAGCAGTGAACCCCGACAGGGAGCGAATACGCAGTATTTT. This encodes CASSEPRQGANTQYF.